This TCR beta chain appears in the sequencing data of a study of blood T cells in healthy people across ages. About this clonotype itself: Its specificity is unknown.

The CDR3 contains 14 residues. CDR1 is DFQATT, CDR2 SNEGSKA, per germline (reference sequence). Trimming took 3 bases from V and 6 from J; bases not matched to a gene: 6. A minimum of 7 million PBMCs was isolated per sample. A sample-barcoded 5' primer and a J-beta primer mix were used in a second PCR of about 6 to 11 cycles. Each CDR3 protein is one row after TCRdb ran MiXCR on the 5' RACE reads. The data contain around 750,000 distinct CDR3 sequences, about 48% of them singletons. Study conclusions and caveats: The donors' CMV status was not determined, possibly confounding changes in expanded clonotypes.

The chain employs TRBV20-1 and TRBJ2-1; 9 bases are shared with TRBD2. The sequenced material came from blood. The TCR was taken from a man aged 80 or over in good health. Written as DNA, the CDR3 is TGCAGTGCTAGGAGGCTAGCGGGAATCAATGAGCAGTTCTTC. Protein sequence: CSARRLAGINEQFF.